This T cell receptor beta chain was identified in a study of early T cells in non-severe SARS-CoV-2 infection. Turning to the study itself: Unpaired chains resulted from sequencing bulk RNA of unsorted whole blood.

V gave up 4 bases and J gave up 1 base; unmatched junction bases: 9. From germline, CDR1 is DFQATT and CDR2 SNEGSKA (reference sequence). This CDR3 contains 15 residues. Unique molecular identifiers were affixed to single, distinct cDNA molecules. TCRdb re-called the 5' RACE reads through MiXCR, storing one row per CDR3 protein. The repertoire holds 77,000 or so distinct CDR3 sequences, with around 13% as singletons. The sample consisted of whole blood, taken at baseline. The clonotype originates from an adult who was a healthcare worker with PCR-confirmed SARS-CoV-2 infection or an uninfected control (not recorded which). The gene calls are TRBV20-1 and TRBJ2-7; 8 bases fit TRBD1. This CDR3 reads CSAKIGQGFSYEQYF. CDR3 coding DNA: TGCAGTGCTAAGATCGGACAGGGTTTTTCCTACGAGCAGTACTTC.